The 29 T cell receptor beta chains reported below all come from one sample, sequenced in a study of regulatory T cells in long-lasting Graves disease. Sequencing libraries for TCR beta were prepared with iRepertoire HTBI primers and Arm-PCR of CDR3 regions. TCRdb reanalysed the multiplex PCR reads using MiXCR and keeps one entry per CDR3 protein. The table records a few hundred thousand distinct CDR3 sequences, 20% to 25% of them present only once. The time point here: persistent/refractory GD, antithyroid drugs over 5 years with positive TRAb. Making the TCR library involved RNA that had been extracted from PBMCs. The sample consisted of peripheral blood mononuclear cells (PBMCs), taken when the disease was refractory, from a patient treated with antithyroid drugs. All receptors derive from a female donor with Graves disease.

This chain connects TRBV7-2 to TRBJ2-2, with 12 bases matching TRBD2. CDR1 is SGHTA, CDR2 FQGNSA, per germline. V was pared by 5 bases and J by 8 bases, with 3 bases of the junction left unmatched. The CDR3 loop spans 14 amino acids. The CDR3: CASSETSGRGELFF. The CDR3 DNA follows: TGTGCCAGCAGCGAGACTAGCGGGAGAGGGGAGCTGTTTTTT.

In this sample, this clonotype turned up a few times. This chain uses TRBV11-3 with TRBJ2-2; D gene uncertain. The V end lost 5 bases, the J end lost 8 bases, and 9 bases lay between the germline ends. CDR1 and CDR2 from the germline V gene are SGHNT and YENEEA. The CDR3 consists of 12 residues. For the CDR3, the DNA is TGTGCCAGCAGCCCTCTCGGTGGGGAGCTGTTTTTT. This encodes CASSPLGGELFF.

The chain recombines TRBV25-1 with TRBJ2-7, with 12 nucleotides matching TRBD2. This CDR3 is 14 amino acids long. Per germline, CDR1 MGHDK and CDR2 SYGVNS. V lost 3 bases, J lost 5 bases, and 2 bases stayed unmatched. CDR3 sequence: CASSEGLAGNEQYF. The CDR3 DNA follows: TGTGCCAGCAGTGAGGGACTAGCGGGCAACGAGCAGTACTTC.

The sample holds a few counts of this clonotype. The gene calls are TRBV6-2 or TRBV6-3 and TRBJ2-4, with TRBD1 identical over 7 bases. The length of the CDR3 is 13 residues. The J segment lost 5 bases and the V segment lost 5 bases, leaving 3 bases of the junction unmatched. Germline values: CDR1 MNHEY, CDR2 SVGEGT. DNA of the CDR3: TGTGCCAGCAGTACAGGGGACGAAAACATTCAGTACTTC. Protein: CASSTGDENIQYF.

Here the CDR3 reads CASSELAGGPQFF. CDR3 bases: TGTGCCAGCAGTGAACTAGCGGGAGGCCCGCAGTTCTTC. V and J are TRBV2 and TRBJ2-1; TRBD2 agrees at 11 bases. The CDR3 is 13 residues long. The junction had 3 bases not matched to a gene; V was cut back by 2 bases and J by 12 bases. Germline values: CDR1 SNHLY, CDR2 FYNNEI.

This clonotype was seen ten or more times. The chain carries TRBV12-3 or TRBV12-4 and TRBJ1-2; 10 bases agree with TRBD1. V trimming: 5 bases; J trimming: 4 bases; junction bases outside the gene matches: 22. CDR3 length equals 20 residues. The CDR3 bases are TGTGCCAGCAGTCCAACGTGGGTCCCCCGAGGGACAGGGGTCCCCTATGGCTACACCTTC. Encoded protein: CASSPTWVPRGTGVPYGYTF.

As concerns this clonotype: A junction boundary mismatches the germline segment, possibly from a read error. The J gene is TRBJ2-2, the V gene TRBV6-5; D may be TRBD2 (6 bases). The CDR3 spans 13 residues. Looked up from germline, CDR1 is MNHEY and CDR2 is SVGAGI. In nucleotides, the CDR3 is TGTGCCAGCAGTTTCACTAACACCGGGGGGCTGTTTTTT. It is translated as CASSFTNTGGLFF.

The chain joins TRBV7-9 to TRBJ1-2, with D hard to call. Trimming cost V 3 bases and J 4 bases, with 6 bases left between them. This CDR3 contains 12 residues. In germline, CDR1 is SEHNR, CDR2 FQNEAQ (reference sequence). The CDR3 loop reads CASSFDVYGYTF. The CDR3 DNA follows: TGTGCCAGCAGCTTTGACGTCTATGGCTACACCTTC.

V gene TRBV7-2 combines with J gene TRBJ2-7; possibly TRBD2 for D (6 bases). There are 15 residues in the CDR3. Germline values: CDR1 SGHTA, CDR2 FQGNSA. Trimming left V 1 base short and J 7 bases short, with 17 bases between. The CDR3 is CASSLDVGRGDEQYF. The CDR3 DNA is TGTGCCAGCAGCTTAGACGTCGGGAGAGGTGATGAGCAGTACTTC.

This chain joins TRBV7-3 and TRBJ2-1; no clear D. The CDR3 loop spans 13 amino acids. V lost 1 base and J lost 6, with 7 bases in between. The germline CDR1 and CDR2 sequences are SGHTA and FQGTGA. As DNA, the CDR3 is TGTGCCAGCAGCTTAAGGCCCAGCAATGAGCAGTTCTTC. Translated, it gives CASSLRPSNEQFF.

J is TRBJ2-3 and V is TRBV2, with 9 bases that match TRBD2. The V gene's germline CDR1 is SNHLY and CDR2 FYNNEI. V dropped 6 bases and J dropped 1; count of bases not matched to a gene: 8. This CDR3 contains 16 residues. The CDR3 DNA sequence: TGTGCCAGCAGCAGGGTAGCGGGAGTCGGCACAGATACGCAGTATTTT. Encoded protein: CASSRVAGVGTDTQYF.

The genes are TRBV18 and TRBJ1-1; TRBD1 might be the D (5 bases). CDR3 size: 12 residues. Germline V gives CDR1 KGHSH, CDR2 LQKENI. The V and J ends lost 3 bases and 11 bases respectively, with 13 bases between them. This chain's CDR3 is CASSPEGPEAFF. The CDR3, as DNA: TGTGCCAGCTCACCGGAGGGACCAGAGGCTTTCTTT.

This clonotype was found many times. The J gene is TRBJ2-7, the V gene TRBV7-8, with 8 positions matching TRBD1. Trimming cost V 1 base and J 9 bases; bases outside gene matches: 14. The CDR3 totals 16 residues. CDR1 is SGHVS and CDR2 is FQNEAQ in the germline V gene. CDR3 sequence (DNA): TGTGCCAGCAGCTTAGATCCTGGGACAGGCACCAGCGGGCAGTACTTC. Its translation is CASSLDPGTGTSGQYF.

The chain links TRBV7-8 to TRBJ1-5; D ambiguous. Trimming left V 1 base short and J 1 base short, with 5 bases between. The CDR3 has 14 amino acids. CDR1 is SGHVS and CDR2 is FQNEAQ in the germline V gene. The DNA for the CDR3 is TGTGCCAGCAGCTTAGTCCAGAGCAATCAGCCCCAGCATTTT. Translating gives CASSLVQSNQPQHF.

This clonotype has a count of ten or more. The gene calls are TRBV2 and TRBJ2-7; 9 bases map to TRBD1. Unmatched junction bases numbered 5, after V lost 6 bases and J lost 2 bases. The germline CDR1 and CDR2 sequences are SNHLY and FYNNEI. The CDR3 spans 14 residues. CDR3 in DNA: TGTGCCAGCAGCAGGACAGGGGATACCTACGAGCAGTACTTC. Amino acids: CASSRTGDTYEQYF.

The CDR3 coding sequence is TGTGCCAGTAGTATGAGGGGGACTGAAGCTTTCTTT. It translates to CASSMRGTEAFF. V usage is TRBV19 and J usage is TRBJ1-1, with a weak D call TRBD1 (6 bases). The CDR3 consists of 12 residues. CDR1 and CDR2 (germline): LNHDA, SQIVND (reference sequence). Deletions cut 3 bases from V and 5 bases from J, with 7 bases between.

This clonotype was seen more than once but under ten times. This chain joins TRBV20-1 and TRBJ2-2, with 10 bases aligning to TRBD1. The CDR3 runs 15 residues. Germline V gene data show CDR1 as DFQATT and CDR2 as SNEGSKA (reference sequence). V dropped 3 bases and J dropped 4; count of bases not matched to a gene: 5. The CDR3 protein is CSASGDRGSTGELFF. CDR3 DNA sequence: TGCAGTGCTAGTGGGGACAGGGGATCCACCGGGGAGCTGTTTTTT.

The chain has TRBV7-2 and TRBJ2-2; D might be TRBD1 or TRBD2, each matching 6 bases. Germline V gene data show CDR1 as SGHTA and CDR2 as FQGNSA. The CDR3 loop spans 17 amino acids. V was cut by 7 bases and J by 0 bases, with 18 bases left in between. The CDR3 sequence is CASMAGTPRANTGELFF. The CDR3 nucleotides read TGTGCCAGCATGGCGGGGACACCAAGAGCGAACACCGGGGAGCTGTTTTTT.

V is TRBV29-1 and J is TRBJ1-2; D not resolved. The CDR3 extends over 12 amino acids. V gave up 5 bases and J gave up 2 bases, with 9 bases separating them. CDR1 and CDR2 from the germline V gene are SQVTM and ANQGSEA. CDR3 sequence: CSVYEGNYGYTF. CDR3 nucleotide sequence: TGCAGCGTTTATGAAGGGAACTATGGCTACACCTTC.

This chain connects TRBV2 to TRBJ2-1; no clear D. Germline CDR1 SNHLY, CDR2 FYNNEI. This CDR3 spans 17 amino acids. The V and J ends lost 2 bases and 5 bases respectively, with 19 bases between them. The CDR3, as DNA: TGTGCCAGCAGTGAATTGGCGTCACGCTGGCTCGACAATGAGCAGTTCTTC. Its protein is CASSELASRWLDNEQFF.

The gene calls are TRBV3-1 and TRBJ1-2; D unclear. V lost 4 bases to trimming and J lost 1 base, with 10 bases between them. Germline V CDR1 and CDR2: LGHDT, YNNKEL (reference sequence). The CDR3 is 14 residues long. Here the CDR3 reads CASSPSSINYGYTF. The CDR3, as DNA: TGTGCCAGCAGCCCCTCGTCAATTAACTATGGCTACACCTTC.

This clonotype appeared many times. The chain employs TRBV7-6 and TRBJ2-7, with 13 bases that match TRBD2. This CDR3 is 17 amino acids long. V shed 7 bases, J shed 2 bases, and the junction held 11 bases outside the gene matches. The germline CDR1 and CDR2 sequences are SGHVS and FNYEAQ. CDR3 nucleotides: TGTGCCAGCACCCCGGCCGCGGGACTAGCGGGAACCTACGAGCAGTACTTC. Its protein is CASTPAAGLAGTYEQYF.

This clonotype was observed many times. The chain joins TRBV15 to TRBJ1-5; possible D gene TRBD1, 6 bases. Trimming took 0 bases from V and 0 from J, leaving 9 bases between them. The CDR3 covers 16 residues. CDR1 is LNHNV and CDR2 is YYDKDF in the germline V gene (reference sequence). CDR3 DNA: TGTGCCACCAGCAGAGACAGGGGTAATAGCAATCAGCCCCAGCATTTT. This sequence encodes CATSRDRGNSNQPQHF.

The gene calls are TRBV30 and TRBJ2-2, with 8 bases fitting TRBD1. Germline CDR1 GTSNPN, CDR2 SVGIG (reference sequence). The length of the CDR3 is 16 residues. V lost 3 bases, J lost 2 bases, and 8 bases stayed unmatched. The CDR3 nucleotides read TGTGCCTGGAGACGGCGGGCAGGGGGCAACACCGGGGAGCTGTTTTTT. Its protein is CAWRRRAGGNTGELFF.

This rearrangement joins TRBV24-1 to TRBJ1-1; D possibly corresponds to TRBD1 (5 bases). CDR1 KGHDR and CDR2 SFDVKD come from the germline V gene. Between the trimmed V and J ends, which lost 8 bases and 2 bases, there was a span of 20 bases. CDR3 length: 16 amino acids. The CDR3 DNA reads TGTGCCACCAACCCCCAGGGCCCAATGGCAAACACTGAAGCTTTCTTT. Protein sequence: CATNPQGPMANTEAFF.

This clonotype was seen repeatedly, ten times or more. The chain employs TRBV2 and TRBJ2-2, with D unresolved. V lost 8 bases and J lost 1, with 11 bases in between. Looked up from germline, CDR1 is SNHLY and CDR2 is FYNNEI. CDR3 length: 14 amino acids. The CDR3 DNA sequence: TGTGCCAGCCTAGTCGCGGAGAACACCGGGGAGCTGTTTTTT. Its protein product is CASLVAENTGELFF.

There are many counts of this clonotype. The rearrangement links TRBV2 to TRBJ1-4; the D gene is possibly TRBD1 (6 bases). Germline V CDR1 and CDR2: SNHLY, FYNNEI. CDR3 length: 15 amino acids. V was clipped by 7 bases and J by 5 bases, with 17 bases between them. The CDR3 protein is CASMKTGNLNEKLFF. The CDR3 DNA sequence: TGTGCCAGCATGAAAACAGGGAACTTGAATGAAAAACTGTTTTTT. The full variable domain, rest sourced from reference TRBV2 and TRBJ1-4, is EPEVTQTPSHQVTQMGQEVILRCVPISNHLYFYWYRQILGQKVEFLVSFYNNEISEKSEIFDDQFSVERPDGSNFTLKIRSTKLEDSAMYFCASMKTGNLNEKLFFGSGTQLSVL.

This clonotype was seen at least ten times. The CDR3 nucleotides are TGTGCCAGCAGCCCCGACTTACAAGAGACCCAGTACTTC. It codes for CASSPDLQETQYF. The chain recombines TRBV12-3 or TRBV12-4 with TRBJ2-5; D is unclear. CDR3 length: 13 residues. Trimming removed 6 bases at V and 2 bases at J, with 10 bases between.

The chain links TRBV28 to TRBJ2-5; D is undetermined. Germline-derived CDR1 and CDR2 are MDHEN and SYDVKM. Trimming stripped 6 bases from V and 5 bases from J, with 13 bases between. The CDR3 has 13 residues. CDR3 amino acids: CASRRPARETQYF. The CDR3 DNA is TGTGCCAGCAGAAGGCCGGCGAGGGAGACCCAGTACTTC.